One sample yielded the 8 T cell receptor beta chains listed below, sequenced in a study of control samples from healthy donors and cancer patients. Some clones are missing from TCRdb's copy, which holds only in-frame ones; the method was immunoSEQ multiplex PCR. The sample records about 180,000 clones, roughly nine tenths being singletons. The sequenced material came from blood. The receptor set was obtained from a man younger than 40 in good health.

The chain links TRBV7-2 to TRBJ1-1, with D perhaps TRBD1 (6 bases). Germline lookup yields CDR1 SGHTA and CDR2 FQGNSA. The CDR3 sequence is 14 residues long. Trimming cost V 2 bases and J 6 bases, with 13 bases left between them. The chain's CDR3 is CASSLPPTGSEAFF. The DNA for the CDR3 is TGTGCCAGCAGCTTACCCCCTACAGGGTCTGAAGCTTTCTTT.

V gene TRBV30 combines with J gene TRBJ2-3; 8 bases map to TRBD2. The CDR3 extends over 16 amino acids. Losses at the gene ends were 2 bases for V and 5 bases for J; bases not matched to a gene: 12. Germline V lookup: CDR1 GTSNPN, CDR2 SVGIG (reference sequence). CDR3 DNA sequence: TGTGCCTGGAGTTACGGGGGCAGCGGGAGAAAAGATACGCAGTATTTT. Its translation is CAWSYGGSGRKDTQYF.

Written as DNA, the CDR3 is TGTGCCAGTAGTAGCCCCTCTCATGGCCAAGAGAAAACCCAGTACTTC. Protein product: CASSSPSHGQEKTQYF. V usage is TRBV19 and J usage is TRBJ2-5; unclear D gene. V lost 4 bases, J lost 8 bases, and 23 bases lay in between. In germline, CDR1 is LNHDA, CDR2 SQIVND (reference sequence). This CDR3 has 16 amino acids.

The CDR3 DNA reads TGCGCCAGCAGCGCGGGGAACAACCAAGAGACCCAGTACTTC. As protein: CASSAGNNQETQYF. The gene calls are TRBV5-1 and TRBJ2-5, with D possibly TRBD2 on 6 matching bases. The V gene's germline CDR1 is SGHRS and CDR2 YFSETQ. Between the trimmed V and J ends, which lost 4 bases and 0 bases, there was a span of 10 bases. CDR3 length: 14 amino acids.

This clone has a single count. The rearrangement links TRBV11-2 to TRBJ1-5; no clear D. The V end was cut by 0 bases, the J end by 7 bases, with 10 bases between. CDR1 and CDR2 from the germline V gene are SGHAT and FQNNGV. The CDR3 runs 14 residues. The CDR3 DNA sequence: TGTGCCAGCAGCTTAGACTGGGTTGGGCAGCCCCAGCATTTT. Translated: CASSLDWVGQPQHF.

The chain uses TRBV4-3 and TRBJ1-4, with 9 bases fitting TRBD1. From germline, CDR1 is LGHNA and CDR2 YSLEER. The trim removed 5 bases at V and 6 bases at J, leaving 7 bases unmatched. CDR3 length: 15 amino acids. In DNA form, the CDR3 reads TGCGCCAGCAGCGACCACAGGGGGCTATATGAAAAACTGTTTTTT. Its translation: CASSDHRGLYEKLFF.

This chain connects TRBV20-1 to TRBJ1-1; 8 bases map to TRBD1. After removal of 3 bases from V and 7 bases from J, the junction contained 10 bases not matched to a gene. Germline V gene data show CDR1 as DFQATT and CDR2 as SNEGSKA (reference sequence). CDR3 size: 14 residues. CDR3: CSASPPGQVHEAFF. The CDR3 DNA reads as TGCAGTGCTAGTCCTCCGGGACAGGTTCATGAAGCTTTCTTT.

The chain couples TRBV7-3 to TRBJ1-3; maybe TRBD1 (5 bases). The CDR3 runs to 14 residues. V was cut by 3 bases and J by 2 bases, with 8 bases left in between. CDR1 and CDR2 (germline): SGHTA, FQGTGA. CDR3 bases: TGTGCCAGCAGCTTCGACAGCCCTGGAAACACCATATATTTT. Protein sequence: CASSFDSPGNTIYF.